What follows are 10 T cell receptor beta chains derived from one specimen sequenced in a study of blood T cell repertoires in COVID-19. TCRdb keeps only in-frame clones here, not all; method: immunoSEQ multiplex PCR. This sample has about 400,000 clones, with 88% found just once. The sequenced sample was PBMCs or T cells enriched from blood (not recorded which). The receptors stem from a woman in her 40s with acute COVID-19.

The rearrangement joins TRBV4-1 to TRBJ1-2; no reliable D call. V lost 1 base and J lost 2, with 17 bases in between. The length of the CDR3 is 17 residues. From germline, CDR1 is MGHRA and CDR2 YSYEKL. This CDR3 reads CASSQVLVEAKNYGYTF. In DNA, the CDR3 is TGCGCCAGCAGCCAAGTCTTAGTTGAGGCGAAAAACTATGGCTACACCTTC.

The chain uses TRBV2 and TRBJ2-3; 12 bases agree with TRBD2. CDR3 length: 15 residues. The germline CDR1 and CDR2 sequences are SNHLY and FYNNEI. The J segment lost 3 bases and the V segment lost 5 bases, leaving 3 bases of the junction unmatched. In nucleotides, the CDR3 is TGTGCCAGCAGTCTAGCGGGGGGGAGGACAGATACGCAGTATTTT. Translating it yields CASSLAGGRTDTQYF.

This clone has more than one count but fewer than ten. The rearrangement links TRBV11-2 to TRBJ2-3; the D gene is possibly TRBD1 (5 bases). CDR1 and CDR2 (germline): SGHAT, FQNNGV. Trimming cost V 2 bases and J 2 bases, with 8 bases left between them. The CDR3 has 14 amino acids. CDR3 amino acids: CASSLRQFTDTQYF. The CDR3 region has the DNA TGTGCCAGCAGCTTACGACAGTTCACAGATACGCAGTATTTT.

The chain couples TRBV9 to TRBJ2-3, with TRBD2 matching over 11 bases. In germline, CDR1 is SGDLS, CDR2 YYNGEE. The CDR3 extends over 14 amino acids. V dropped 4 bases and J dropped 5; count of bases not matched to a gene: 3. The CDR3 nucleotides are TGTGCCAGCAGCCCGACTAGCGGGGTAGATACGCAGTATTTT. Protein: CASSPTSGVDTQYF.

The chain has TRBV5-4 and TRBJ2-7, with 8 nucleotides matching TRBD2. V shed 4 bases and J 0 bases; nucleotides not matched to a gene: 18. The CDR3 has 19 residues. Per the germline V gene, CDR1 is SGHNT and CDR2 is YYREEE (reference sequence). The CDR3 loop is CASSPPRRPAGASSYEQYF. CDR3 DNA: TGTGCCAGCAGCCCCCCCCGGCGGCCAGCGGGGGCAAGCTCCTACGAGCAGTACTTC. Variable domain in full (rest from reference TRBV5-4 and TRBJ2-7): ETGVTQSPTHLIKTRGQQVTLRCSSQSGHNTVSWYQQALGQGPQFIFQYYREEENGRGNFPPRFSGLQFPNYSSELNVNALELDDSALYLCASSPPRRPAGASSYEQYFGPGTRLTVT.

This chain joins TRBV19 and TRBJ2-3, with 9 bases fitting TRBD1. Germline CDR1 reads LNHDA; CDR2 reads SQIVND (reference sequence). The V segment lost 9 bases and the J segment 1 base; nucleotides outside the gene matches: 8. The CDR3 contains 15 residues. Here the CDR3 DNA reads TGTGCCAGCCAATACAGGGGGCTTGGCACAGATACGCAGTATTTT. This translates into CASQYRGLGTDTQYF.

The chain's CDR3 is CASSSPNRGTNEKLFF. Here the CDR3 DNA reads TGTGCCAGCAGCTCACCAAACAGGGGGACTAATGAAAAACTGTTTTTT. The chain combines TRBV7-9 with TRBJ1-4; 8 nucleotides line up with TRBD1. From germline, CDR1 is SEHNR and CDR2 FQNEAQ (reference sequence). CDR3 length: 16 residues. The ends lost 4 bases at V and 2 bases at J; junction bases unmatched: 6.

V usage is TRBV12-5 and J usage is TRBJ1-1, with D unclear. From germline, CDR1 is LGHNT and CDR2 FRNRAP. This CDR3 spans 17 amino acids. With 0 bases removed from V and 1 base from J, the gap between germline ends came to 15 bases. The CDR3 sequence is CASGLVLGRQKNTEAFF. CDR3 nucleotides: TGTGCTAGTGGTTTGGTACTTGGCAGGCAAAAGAACACTGAAGCTTTCTTT.

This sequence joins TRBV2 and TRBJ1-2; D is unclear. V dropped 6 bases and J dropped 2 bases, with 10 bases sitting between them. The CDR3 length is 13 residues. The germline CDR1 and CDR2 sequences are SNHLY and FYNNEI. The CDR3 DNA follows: TGTGCCAGCAGATACCGGGTAAACTATGGCTACACCTTC. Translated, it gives CASRYRVNYGYTF.

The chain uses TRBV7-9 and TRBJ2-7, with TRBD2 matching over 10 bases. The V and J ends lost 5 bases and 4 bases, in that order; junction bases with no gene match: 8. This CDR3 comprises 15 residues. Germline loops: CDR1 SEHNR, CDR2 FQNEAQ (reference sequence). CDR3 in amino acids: CASSPASSGGYEQYF. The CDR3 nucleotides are TGTGCCAGCAGCCCCGCCTCTAGCGGGGGATACGAGCAGTACTTC.